These T cell receptor beta chains were read from a single sample in a study of Graves' ophthalmopathy and Graves' hyperthyroidism. Each CDR3 protein is one row after TCRdb ran MiXCR on the multiplex PCR reads. Here the sample spans under 800,000 distinct CDR3 sequences, approximately 22% being singletons. The sequenced sample consisted of peripheral blood. The source is a woman under 30 with stable Graves' hyperthyroidism. Some clones in this sample may be carry-over from other donors' samples. Each CDR3 is given with its conserved first and last residue. A D gene is named only where the DNA matches it firmly. Part of the rows lack a size; the others show once, few, many or a class for expanded clones.

j_call d_call v_call clone_size cdr3_aa cdr3_nt
TRBJ2-5 . TRBV2 many CASREGDVGTQYF TGTGCCAGCAGGGAGGGGGACGTCGGGACCCAGTACTTC
TRBJ1-2 . TRBV2 many CASLSVKRGRLNYGYTF TGTGCCAGCCTAAGTGTAAAGCGTGGCAGATTAAACTATGGCTACACCTTC
TRBJ1-5 . TRBV6-5 many CASSYHPQGSNQPQHF TGTGCCAGCAGTTACCACCCACAGGGAAGCAATCAGCCCCAGCATTTT
TRBJ1-5 . TRBV28 many CASSLHFQPQHF TGTGCCAGCAGTTTACACTTCCAGCCCCAGCATTTT
TRBJ1-1 . TRBV27 many CASSFGPGTEAFF TGTGCCAGCAGTTTCGGACCCGGTACTGAAGCTTTCTTT
TRBJ1-3 TRBD1 TRBV6-5 many CASSYTGTASGNTIYF TGTGCCAGCAGTTACACTGGGACAGCCTCTGGAAACACCATATATTTT
TRBJ1-2 TRBD1 TRBV19 many CASTSYAQGATRRYGYTF TGTGCCAGTACCTCGTACGCGCAGGGGGCAACCCGCCGGTATGGCTACACCTTC
TRBJ2-5 . TRBV6-2/TRBV6-3 few CASRDRSGETQYF TGTGCCAGCAGAGACAGGTCGGGAGAGACCCAGTACTTC
TRBJ2-5 . TRBV12-3/TRBV12-4 many CASSSDGQETQYF TGTGCCAGCAGTTCCGACGGACAAGAGACCCAGTACTTC
TRBJ2-7 . TRBV5-6 . CASSWEPMGEQYF TGTGCCAGCAGTTGGGAGCCCATGGGGGAGCAGTACTTC
TRBJ1-2 . TRBV6-5 . CASSSVAGRGGGYTF TGTGCCAGCAGTTCCGTCGCCGGGAGAGGAGGCGGCTACACCTTC
TRBJ1-1 TRBD1 TRBV12-3/TRBV12-4 many CASRNNRGSAEAFF TGTGCCAGCAGGAACAACAGGGGGTCCGCTGAAGCTTTCTTT
TRBJ2-5 TRBD1 TRBV12-3/TRBV12-4 many CASSSGTGWQETQYF TGTGCCAGCAGTTCCGGGACAGGGTGGCAAGAGACCCAGTACTTC
TRBJ1-5 . TRBV27 . CASSLSGEDYSNQPQHF TGTGCCAGCAGTTTAAGCGGCGAAGATTATAGCAATCAGCCCCAGCATTTT
TRBJ2-7 . TRBV9 many CASSPRTLSYEQYF TGTGCCAGCAGTCCCAGGACCCTCTCCTACGAGCAGTACTTC
TRBJ1-1 . TRBV28 . CASKDRGLNTEAFF TGTGCCAGCAAGGACAGAGGGTTGAACACTGAAGCTTTCTTT
TRBJ1-2 . TRBV27 many CASSRGGGYGYTF TGTGCCAGCTCCCGAGGGGGTGGCTATGGCTACACCTTC
TRBJ2-5 . TRBV11-2 many CASSLGDSQETQYF TGTGCCAGCAGCTTAGGAGATAGCCAGGAGACCCAGTACTTC
TRBJ2-7 . TRBV7-8 . CASSLLEIGEQYF TGTGCCAGCAGCTTATTGGAAATAGGCGAGCAGTACTTC
TRBJ1-1 . TRBV6-2/TRBV6-3 . CASSSELGTEAFF TGTGCCAGCAGTTCCGAACTGGGGACTGAAGCTTTCTTT
TRBJ1-2 . TRBV13 . CASSRTEIYGYTF TGTGCCAGCAGTCGGACAGAAATCTATGGCTACACCTTC
TRBJ1-6 . TRBV7-3 many CASTLVPGHSPLHF TGTGCCAGCACCCTCGTCCCAGGGCACTCACCCCTCCACTTT
TRBJ1-1 TRBD1 TRBV28 once CASSATGDKDEAFF TGTGCCAGCAGTGCTACAGGGGATAAGGATGAAGCTTTCTTT
TRBJ1-2 . TRBV7-9 . CASSRGGNYGYTF TGTGCCAGCAGCCGCGGAGGGAACTATGGCTACACCTTC
TRBJ2-7 . TRBV7-2 many CASSRRDGVYEQYF TGTGCCAGCAGCAGGCGGGACGGGGTCTACGAGCAGTACTTC
TRBJ2-5 TRBD2 TRBV20-1 many CSGRLAGRGETQYF TGCAGTGGCAGACTAGCGGGACGGGGAGAGACCCAGTACTTC
TRBJ1-1 . TRBV11-2 many CASSLDRVAFF TGTGCCAGCAGCTTAGATAGGGTGGCTTTCTTT
TRBJ1-2 . TRBV6-8 few CASSYPGQPYGYTF TGTGCCAGCAGTTACCCCGGACAGCCGTATGGCTACACCTTC